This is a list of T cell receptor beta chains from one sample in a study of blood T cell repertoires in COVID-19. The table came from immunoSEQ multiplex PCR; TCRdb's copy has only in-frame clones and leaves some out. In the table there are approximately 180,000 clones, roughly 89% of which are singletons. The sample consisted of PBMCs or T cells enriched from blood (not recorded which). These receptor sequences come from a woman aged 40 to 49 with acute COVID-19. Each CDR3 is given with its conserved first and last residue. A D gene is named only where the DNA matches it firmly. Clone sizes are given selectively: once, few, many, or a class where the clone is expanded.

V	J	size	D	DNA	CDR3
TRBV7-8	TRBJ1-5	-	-	TGTGCCAGCAGCTTAGATGGGGACAAGGGACGGCCCCAGCATTTT	CASSLDGDKGRPQHF
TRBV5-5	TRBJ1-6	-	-	TGTGCCAGCAGCTTGACAGGACAATATAATTCACCCCTCCACTTT	CASSLTGQYNSPLHF
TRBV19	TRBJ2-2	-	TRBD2	TGTGCCAGTACCAACCCGGGACTAGCGGGAGTTTTAGTCACCGGGGAGCTGTTTTTT	CASTNPGLAGVLVTGELFF
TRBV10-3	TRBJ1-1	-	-	TGTGCCATCAGTGGGACTTTAGACATGAACACTGAAGCTTTCTTT	CAISGTLDMNTEAFF
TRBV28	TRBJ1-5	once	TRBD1	TGTGCCAGCAGTTTCGTTTTCAGGGGGAATCAGCCCCAGCATTTT	CASSFVFRGNQPQHF
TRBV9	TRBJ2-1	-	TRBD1	TGTGCCAGCAGCGCCGGACAGGGGTGGAATGAGCAGTTCTTC	CASSAGQGWNEQFF
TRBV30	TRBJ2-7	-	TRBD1	TGTGCCTGGAACGGAGGTGGGACAGGTCACTACGAGCAGTACTTC	CAWNGGGTGHYEQYF
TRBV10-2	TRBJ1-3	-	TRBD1	TGCGCCAGTAGGACAGGGTCGGCAGGAAACACCATATATTTT	CASRTGSAGNTIYF
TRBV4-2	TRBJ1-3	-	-	TGTGCCAGCAGCCAAAACGCGGACATCTCAACCCTGAGCTCTGGAAACACCATATATTTT	CASSQNADISTLSSGNTIYF
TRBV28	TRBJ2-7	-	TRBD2	TGTGCCAGCAGTTTAGCGGGGGGGCCCCCCTACGAGCAGTACTTC	CASSLAGGPPYEQYF
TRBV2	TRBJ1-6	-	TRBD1	TGTGCCCCCCGGGACAGACTAAATTCACCCCTCCACTTT	CAPRDRLNSPLHF
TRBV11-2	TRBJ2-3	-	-	TGTGCCAGCAGCTCTCCCCGCGGTCTGATTGATACGCAGTATTTT	CASSSPRGLIDTQYF
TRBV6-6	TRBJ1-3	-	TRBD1	TGTGCCAGCACCTCGGACGGGACAGCGGTCAGCATATATTTT	CASTSDGTAVSIYF
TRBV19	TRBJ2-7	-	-	TGTGCCAGTAGTAGGGCGGACACGACAGGCATCCCCCCCCCTTACGAGCAGTACTTC	CASSRADTTGIPPPYEQYF
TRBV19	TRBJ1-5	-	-	TGTGCCAGTACCCCATGGGGGGGCCTTCAGCCCCAGCATTTT	CASTPWGGLQPQHF
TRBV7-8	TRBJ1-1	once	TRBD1	TGTGCCAGCAGCCTGGGGACAGTAAACACTGAAGCTTTCTTT	CASSLGTVNTEAFF
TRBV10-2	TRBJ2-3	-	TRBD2	TGCGCCGCGAGCGGGGGGATTGGTCTAAGCACAGATACGCAGTATTTT	CAASGGIGLSTDTQYF
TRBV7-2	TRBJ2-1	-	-	TGTGCCAGCAGCTTAGGGCGGGGCGGCTACAATGAGCAGTTCTTC	CASSLGRGGYNEQFF
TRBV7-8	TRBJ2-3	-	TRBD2	TGTGCCAGCAGCGTAGGATTGGGACTAGCGTTAGATACGCAGTATTTT	CASSVGLGLALDTQYF
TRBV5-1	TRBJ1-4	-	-	TGCGCCAGCAGCTGGGGGGGACCTAATGAAAAACTGTTTTTT	CASSWGGPNEKLFF
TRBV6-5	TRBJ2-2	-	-	TGTGCCAGTGAGGGAACCACCGGGGAGCTGTTTTTT	CASEGTTGELFF
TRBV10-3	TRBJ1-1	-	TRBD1	TGTGCCATCCAAGGACAGGCCGAGATGAACACTGAAGCTTTCTTT	CAIQGQAEMNTEAFF
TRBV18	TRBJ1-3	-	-	TGTGCCAGCTCACCCTCAACTCATGGAAACACCATATATTTT	CASSPSTHGNTIYF
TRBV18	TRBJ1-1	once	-	TGTGCCAGCTCACCCCGGAACGGTCTCTCCCCTGGGGGCGGTTTGGGCACTGAAGCTTTCTTT	CASSPRNGLSPGGGLGTEAFF
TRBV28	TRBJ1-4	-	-	TGTGCCAGCACCTCGGGGGAGGGGGGAACTAATGAAAAACTGTTTTTT	CASTSGEGGTNEKLFF
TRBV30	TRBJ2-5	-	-	TGTGCCTGGAGTGGAGATTTCCCGGAGACCCAGTACTTC	CAWSGDFPETQYF
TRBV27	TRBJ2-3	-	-	TGTGCCAGCAGTTCAGGATTTTATAGCACAGATACGCAGTATTTT	CASSSGFYSTDTQYF
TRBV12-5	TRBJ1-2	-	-	TGTGCTAGTGGGAGAAGCGGCGGGGACTATGGCTACACCTTC	CASGRSGGDYGYTF
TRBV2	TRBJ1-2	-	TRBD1	TGTGCCAGCAGCCTACAGGGGGCGCAGGCTTCTAACTATGGCTACACCTTC	CASSLQGAQASNYGYTF
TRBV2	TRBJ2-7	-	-	TGTGCCAGCAGTGCGGTCTACGAGCAGTACTTC	CASSAVYEQYF
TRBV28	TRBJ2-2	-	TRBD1	TGTGCCAGCAGCCGACAGGGGGGCACCGGGGAGCTGTTTTTT	CASSRQGGTGELFF
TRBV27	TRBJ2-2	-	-	TGTGCCAGCAGTTTATCGAAGCCCAGGGCGGACACCGGGGAGCTGTTTTTT	CASSLSKPRADTGELFF
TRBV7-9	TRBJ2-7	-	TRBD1	TGTGCCAGCAGCTCCGTCCCGGGACAGGGGGCGACGGTCTACGAGCAGTACTTC	CASSSVPGQGATVYEQYF
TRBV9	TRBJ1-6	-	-	TGTGCCAGCAGCACCGGGGGGGGTGGTTCACCCCTCCACTTT	CASSTGGGGSPLHF
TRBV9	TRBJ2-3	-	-	TGTGCCAGCAGCTCCAACCCCGAGGGGGATAAGGGAGATACGCAGTATTTT	CASSSNPEGDKGDTQYF
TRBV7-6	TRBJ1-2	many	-	TGTGCCAGCAGCTTAGGTCCTGGGCGGGGCTATGGCTACACCTTC	CASSLGPGRGYGYTF
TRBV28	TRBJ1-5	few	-	TGTGCCAGCAGTTCGCAGGGTAGGGGCGGGGGTAGCAATCAGCCCCAGCATTTT	CASSSQGRGGGSNQPQHF
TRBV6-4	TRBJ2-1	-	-	TGTGCCAGCAGTAAAGACTTCACGAGCTCCTACAATGAGCAGTTCTTC	CASSKDFTSSYNEQFF
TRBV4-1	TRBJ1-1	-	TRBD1	TGCGCCAGCAGCCAAGTTGACAGGGGCACTGAAGCTTTCTTT	CASSQVDRGTEAFF
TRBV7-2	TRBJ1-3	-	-	TGTGCCAGCAGCGCACAGGTCAGCTCTGGAAACACCATATATTTT	CASSAQVSSGNTIYF
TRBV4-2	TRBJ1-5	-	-	TGTGCCAGCAGCCAAGATTTGACAGATTATAGCAATCAGCCCCAGCATTTT	CASSQDLTDYSNQPQHF
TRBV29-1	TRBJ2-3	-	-	TGCAGCGTTGATCTTTGGACAGAGCACTCACTGAGCACCCCGGATACGCAGTATTTT	CSVDLWTEHSLSTPDTQYF
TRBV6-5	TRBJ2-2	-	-	TGTGCCAGCAGTCCAAGGGGTGGGGGGGAGCTGTTTTTT	CASSPRGGGELFF
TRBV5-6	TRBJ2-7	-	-	TGTGCCAGCAGACTCCAGGGATTCCCCTACGAGCAGTACTTC	CASRLQGFPYEQYF
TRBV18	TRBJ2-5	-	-	TGTGCCAGCTCATCGGGCCAAGAGACCCAGTACTTC	CASSSGQETQYF
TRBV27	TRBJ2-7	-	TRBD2	TGTGCCAGCAGTGGATTAGGGGCGGGGGGATTCTACGAGCAGTACTTC	CASSGLGAGGFYEQYF
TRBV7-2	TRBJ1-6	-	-	TGTGCCAGCAGCGACCGAGGACCCCTCCACTTT	CASSDRGPLHF
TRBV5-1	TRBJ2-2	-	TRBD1	TGCGCCAGCAGCGCCCTTTGGACCAGGACAGGGGGCAACACCGGGGAGCTGTTTTTT	CASSALWTRTGGNTGELFF
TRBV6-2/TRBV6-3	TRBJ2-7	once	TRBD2	TGTGCCAGCAGCCCCGGACTAGCGGGCTCCTACGAGCAGTACTTC	CASSPGLAGSYEQYF
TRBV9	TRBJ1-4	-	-	TGTGCCAGCAGCGTGGGGACAAGAAATGAAAAACTGTTTTTT	CASSVGTRNEKLFF
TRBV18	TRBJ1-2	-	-	TGTGCCAGCTCACCCGTTGACTCAAACTATGGCTACACCTTC	CASSPVDSNYGYTF